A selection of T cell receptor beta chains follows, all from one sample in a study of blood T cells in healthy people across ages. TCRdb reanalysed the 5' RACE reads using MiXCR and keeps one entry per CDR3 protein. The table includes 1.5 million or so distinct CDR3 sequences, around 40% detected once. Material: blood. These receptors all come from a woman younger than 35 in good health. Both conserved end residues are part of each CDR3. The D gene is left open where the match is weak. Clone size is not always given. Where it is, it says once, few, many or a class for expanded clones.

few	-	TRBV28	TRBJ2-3	CASTSGGTGGDTQYF	TGTGCCAGCACCTCAGGCGGGACTGGGGGAGATACGCAGTATTTT
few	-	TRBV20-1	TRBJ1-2	CSARDRGTGAGGYTF	TGCAGTGCTAGAGATCGCGGGACGGGGGCCGGTGGCTACACCTTC
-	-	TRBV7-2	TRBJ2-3	CASSLRRGRGTDTQYF	TGTGCCAGCAGCTTAAGAAGGGGGCGGGGAACAGATACGCAGTATTTT
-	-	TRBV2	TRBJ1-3	CASSDGYRAGNTIYF	TGTGCCAGCAGTGATGGCTATAGGGCTGGAAACACCATATATTTT
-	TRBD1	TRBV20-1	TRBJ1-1	CSARDWSPGQGLNTEAFF	TGCAGTGCTAGAGATTGGTCACCGGGACAGGGGCTGAACACTGAAGCTTTCTTT
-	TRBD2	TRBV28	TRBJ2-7	CASRSGLAGVITRVYF	TGTGCCAGCAGATCGGGACTAGCGGGAGTGATTACGAGGGTGTACTTC
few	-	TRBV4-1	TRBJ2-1	CASSHKTVLEVNNEQFF	TGCGCCAGCAGCCATAAGACGGTCCTGGAAGTCAACAATGAGCAGTTCTTC
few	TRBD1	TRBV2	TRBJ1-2	CASSHDRGGYGYTF	TGTGCCAGCAGCCATGACAGGGGAGGGTATGGCTACACCTTC
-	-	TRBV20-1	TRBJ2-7	CSASLLQRRDDEQYF	TGCAGTGCTTCCCTTTTACAGCGGAGAGATGACGAGCAGTACTTC
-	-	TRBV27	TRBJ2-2	CASSFSGIAGELFF	TGTGCCAGCAGTTTCTCTGGGATCGCCGGGGAGCTGTTTTTT
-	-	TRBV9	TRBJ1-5	CANLVRGSNQPQHF	TGTGCCAACCTTGTCAGGGGTAGCAATCAGCCCCAGCATTTT
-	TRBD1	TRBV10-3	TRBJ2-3	CAISEEVSSGGNTQYF	TGTGCCATCAGTGAAGAGGTCAGTTCAGGGGGAAATACGCAGTATTTT
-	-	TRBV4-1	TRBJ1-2	CASSQAPTPKPNYGYTF	TGCGCCAGCAGCCAAGCCCCGACCCCGAAGCCTAACTATGGCTACACCTTC
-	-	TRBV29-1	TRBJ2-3	CSVRVGGGSDTQYF	TGCAGCGTGAGGGTGGGAGGGGGGTCAGATACGCAGTATTTT
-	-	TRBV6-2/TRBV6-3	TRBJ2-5	CASSYKEGGETQYF	TGTGCCAGCAGTTACAAGGAAGGAGGAGAGACCCAGTACTTC
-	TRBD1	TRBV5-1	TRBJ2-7	CASSLGTGYGEQYF	TGCGCCAGCAGCTTGGGGACAGGGTACGGCGAGCAGTACTTC
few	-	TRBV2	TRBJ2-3	CASSVDRSLDTQYF	TGTGCCAGCAGTGTGGACCGATCTTTAGATACGCAGTATTTT
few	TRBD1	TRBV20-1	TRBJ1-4	CSAAQGAVKEKLFF	TGCAGTGCTGCACAGGGGGCCGTTAAGGAAAAACTGTTTTTT
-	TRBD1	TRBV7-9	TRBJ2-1	CASSAGTGKDYNEQFF	TGTGCCAGCAGCGCCGGGACAGGAAAGGACTACAATGAGCAGTTCTTC
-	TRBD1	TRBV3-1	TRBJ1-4	CASSRRGGGGEKLFF	TGTGCCAGCAGCCGTCGCGGGGGAGGGGGCGAAAAACTGTTTTTT
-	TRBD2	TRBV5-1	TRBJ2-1	CASSSGLAGGRNERFF	TGCGCCAGCAGCTCGGGACTAGCGGGAGGTCGTAATGAGCGGTTCTTC
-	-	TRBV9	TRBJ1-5	CASSVGLASPISDTQHF	TGTGCCAGCAGCGTCGGCCTGGCTAGCCCGATCAGCGATACGCAGCATTTT
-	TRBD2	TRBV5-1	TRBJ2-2	CASSLRLAGVIGELFF	TGCGCCAGCAGCTTAAGACTAGCGGGAGTCATCGGGGAGCTGTTTTTT
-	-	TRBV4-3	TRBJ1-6	CASIQYGQSPLHF	TGCGCCAGCATCCAATACGGGCAATCACCCCTCCACTTT
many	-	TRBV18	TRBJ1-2	CASSPSPDSYGYTF	TGTGCCAGCTCACCATCTCCGGACTCGTATGGCTACACCTTC
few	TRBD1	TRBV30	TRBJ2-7	CACGTGGTYEQYF	TGTGCCTGTGGGACAGGGGGAACCTACGAGCAGTACTTC
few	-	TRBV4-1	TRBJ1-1	CASSQGRSQSAFF	TGCGCCAGCAGCCAAGGTAGATCTCAGTCAGCTTTCTTT